This TCR beta chain was captured in a study of regulatory T cells in long-lasting Graves disease. Time point denoted: newly diagnosed GD, antithyroid drugs for less than 3 months. Following extraction of RNA from PBMCs, that RNA was used to make the TCR library. Study-wide points: Having only a small sample size may have limited accuracy.

V gave up 4 bases and J gave up 5 bases, with 8 bases separating them. Germline V gene lookup returns CDR1 LNHNV and CDR2 YYDKDF (reference sequence). This CDR3 has 12 residues. According to the study, TCR beta libraries were built with iRepertoire HTBI primers and CDR3-region Arm-PCR. Each CDR3 protein is one row after TCRdb ran MiXCR on the multiplex PCR reads. Of about 560,000 distinct CDR3 sequences in the sample, roughly 15% were seen once. Only a few counts were recorded for this clonotype. Its antigen remains unknown. This sample was also put to use in a study of T cells in Graves' hyperthyroidism and ophthalmopathy. In that study: Diagnostic decisions used clinical symptoms, serum thyroxine and TRAb, thyroid ultrasound and orbital computed tomography.

The receptor's source is a man aged 18 to 29 with Graves disease. The material was peripheral blood mononuclear cells (PBMCs), obtained at new diagnosis, from a patient treated with antithyroid drugs. The chain combines TRBV15 with TRBJ2-5; D gene ambiguous. CDR3 sequence: CATSIYAETQYF. The CDR3 DNA follows: TGTGCCACCAGCATCTACGCCGAGACCCAGTACTTC.